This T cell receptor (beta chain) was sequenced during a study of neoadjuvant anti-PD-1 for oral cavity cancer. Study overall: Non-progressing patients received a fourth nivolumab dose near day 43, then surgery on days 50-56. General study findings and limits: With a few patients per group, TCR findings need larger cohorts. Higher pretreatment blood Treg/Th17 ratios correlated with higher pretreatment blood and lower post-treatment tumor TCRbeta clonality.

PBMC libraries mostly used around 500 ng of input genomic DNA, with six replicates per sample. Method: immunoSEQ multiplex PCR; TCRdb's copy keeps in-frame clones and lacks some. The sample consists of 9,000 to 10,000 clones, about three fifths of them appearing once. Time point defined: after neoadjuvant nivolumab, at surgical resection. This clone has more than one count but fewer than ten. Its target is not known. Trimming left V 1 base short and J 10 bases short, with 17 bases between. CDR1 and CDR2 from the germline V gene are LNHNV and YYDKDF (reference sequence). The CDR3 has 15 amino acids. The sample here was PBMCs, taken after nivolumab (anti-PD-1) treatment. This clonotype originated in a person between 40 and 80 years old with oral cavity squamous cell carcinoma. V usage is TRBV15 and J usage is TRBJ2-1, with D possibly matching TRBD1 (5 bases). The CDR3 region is CATSRGVGRVKEQFF. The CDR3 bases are TGTGCCACCAGCAGAGGTGTGGGCAGGGTCAAAGAGCAGTTCTTC. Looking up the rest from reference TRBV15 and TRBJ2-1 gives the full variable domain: DAMVIQNPRYQVTQFGKPVTLSCSQTLNHNVMYWYQQKSSQAPKLLFHYYDKDFNNEADTPDNFQSRRPNTSFCFLDIRSPGLGDTAMYLCATSRGVGRVKEQFFGPGTRLTVL.